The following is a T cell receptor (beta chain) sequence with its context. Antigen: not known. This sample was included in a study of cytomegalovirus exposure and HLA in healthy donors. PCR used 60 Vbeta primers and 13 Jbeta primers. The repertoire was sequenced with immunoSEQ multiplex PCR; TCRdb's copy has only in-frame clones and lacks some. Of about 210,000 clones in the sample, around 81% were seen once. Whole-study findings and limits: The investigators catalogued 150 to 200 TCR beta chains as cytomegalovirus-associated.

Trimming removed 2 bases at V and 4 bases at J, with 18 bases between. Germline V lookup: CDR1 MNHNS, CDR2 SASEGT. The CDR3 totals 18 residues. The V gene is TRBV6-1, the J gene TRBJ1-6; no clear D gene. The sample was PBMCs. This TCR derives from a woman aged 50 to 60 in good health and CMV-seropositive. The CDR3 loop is CASSEFPGLTEYNSPLHF. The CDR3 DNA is TGTGCCAGCAGTGAATTCCCCGGGTTGACGGAGTATAATTCACCCCTCCACTTT.